This TCR beta chain is drawn from a study of immune heterogeneity within non-small cell lung tumors. At the level of the study: Tumors were classified as 4 squamous cell carcinomas, roughly 10 non-squamous carcinomas and 1 not otherwise specified. Study-wide findings and caveats: Local T-cell clonality correlated moderately but significantly with local tumor mutational burden (R about 0.35).

Template material for each sample was 550 to 750 ng of bulk tumor genomic DNA. Several spatially distant biopsies were obtained per primary tumor intraoperatively. Undergoing curative surgery were patients whose non-small cell lung cancer was untreated and newly diagnosed. The donor pool consisted of newly diagnosed non-small cell lung cancer patients who were having surgery with curative intent. Amplification of TCR beta CDR3 was performed by multiplex PCR with 32 V and 13 J primers. One entry per CDR3 protein, called by TCRdb with MiXCR from the multiplex PCR reads. In the table there are roughly 3,000 distinct CDR3 sequences, less than 30% of which are singletons. Germline V CDR1 and CDR2: MDHEN, SYDVKM. J gave up 1 base and V 4 bases, and 5 bases lay outside the gene matches. The CDR3 runs to 15 residues. Comment on this clonotype: Antigen specificity is unknown.

The sequenced sample was lung tumor tissue. This receptor was taken from a female donor with non-small cell lung cancer. The chain is built from TRBV28 and TRBJ2-7; TRBD1 agrees at 9 bases. The CDR3 sequence: CASSSPGQGSYEQYF. The CDR3 DNA is TGTGCCAGCAGTTCCCCGGGACAGGGATCCTACGAGCAGTACTTC.